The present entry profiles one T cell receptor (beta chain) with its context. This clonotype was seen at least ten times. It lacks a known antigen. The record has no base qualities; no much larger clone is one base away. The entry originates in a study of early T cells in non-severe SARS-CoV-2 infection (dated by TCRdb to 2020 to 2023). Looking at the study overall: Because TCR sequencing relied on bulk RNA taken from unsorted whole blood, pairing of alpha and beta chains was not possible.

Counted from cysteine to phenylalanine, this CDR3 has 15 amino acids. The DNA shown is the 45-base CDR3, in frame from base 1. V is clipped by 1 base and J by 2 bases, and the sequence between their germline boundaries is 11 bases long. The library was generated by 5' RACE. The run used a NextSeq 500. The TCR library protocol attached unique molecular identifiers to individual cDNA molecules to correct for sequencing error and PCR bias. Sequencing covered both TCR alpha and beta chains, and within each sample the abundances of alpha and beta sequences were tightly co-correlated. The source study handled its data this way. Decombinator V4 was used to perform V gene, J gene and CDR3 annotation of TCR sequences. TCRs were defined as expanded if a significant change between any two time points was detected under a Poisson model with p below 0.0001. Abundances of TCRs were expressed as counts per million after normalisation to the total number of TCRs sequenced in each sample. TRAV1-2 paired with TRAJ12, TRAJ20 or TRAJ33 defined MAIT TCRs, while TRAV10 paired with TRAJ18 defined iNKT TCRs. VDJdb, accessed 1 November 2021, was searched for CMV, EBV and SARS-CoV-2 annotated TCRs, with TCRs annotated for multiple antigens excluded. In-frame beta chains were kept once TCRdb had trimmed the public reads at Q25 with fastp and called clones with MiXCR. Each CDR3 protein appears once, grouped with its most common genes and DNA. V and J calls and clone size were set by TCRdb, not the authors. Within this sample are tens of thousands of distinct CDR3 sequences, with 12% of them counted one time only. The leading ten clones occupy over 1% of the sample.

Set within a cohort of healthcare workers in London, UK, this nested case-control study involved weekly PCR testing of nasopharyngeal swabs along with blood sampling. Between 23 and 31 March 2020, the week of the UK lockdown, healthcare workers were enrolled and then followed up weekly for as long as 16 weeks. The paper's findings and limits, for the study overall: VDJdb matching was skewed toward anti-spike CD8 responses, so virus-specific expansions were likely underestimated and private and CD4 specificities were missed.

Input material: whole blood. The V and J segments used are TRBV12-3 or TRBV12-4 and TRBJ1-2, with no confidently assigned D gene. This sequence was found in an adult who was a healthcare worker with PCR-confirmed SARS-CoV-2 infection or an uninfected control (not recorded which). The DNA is TGTGCCAGCAGTTTAGTGAGCCAAGCAAACTATGGCTACACCTTC. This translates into CASSLVSQANYGYTF.